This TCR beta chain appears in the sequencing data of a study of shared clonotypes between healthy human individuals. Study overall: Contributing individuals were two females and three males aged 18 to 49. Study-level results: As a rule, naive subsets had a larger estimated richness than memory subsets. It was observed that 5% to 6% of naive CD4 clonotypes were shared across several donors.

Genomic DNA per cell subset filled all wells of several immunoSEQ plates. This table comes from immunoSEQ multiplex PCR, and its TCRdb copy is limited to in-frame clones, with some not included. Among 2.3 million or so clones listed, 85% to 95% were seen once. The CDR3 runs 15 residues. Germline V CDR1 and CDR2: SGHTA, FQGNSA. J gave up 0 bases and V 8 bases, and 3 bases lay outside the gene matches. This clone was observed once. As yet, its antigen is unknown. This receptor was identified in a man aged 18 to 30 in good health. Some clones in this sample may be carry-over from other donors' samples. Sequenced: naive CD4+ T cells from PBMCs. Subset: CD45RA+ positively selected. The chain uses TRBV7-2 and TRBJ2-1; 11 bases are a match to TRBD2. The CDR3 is CASGSGRGSYNEQFF. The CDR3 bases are TGTGCCAGCGGTAGCGGGAGGGGCTCCTACAATGAGCAGTTCTTC. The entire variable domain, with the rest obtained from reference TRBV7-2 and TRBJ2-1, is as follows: GAGVSQSPSNKVTEKGKDVELRCDPISGHTALYWYRQSLGQGLEFLIYFQGNSAPDKSGLPSDRFSAERTGGSVSTLTIQRTQQEDSAVYLCASGSGRGSYNEQFFGPGTRLTVL.